The 7 T cell receptor beta chains in this list originate from one sample, sequenced in a study of shared clonotypes between healthy human individuals. Some clones are missing from TCRdb's copy, which holds only in-frame ones; the method was immunoSEQ multiplex PCR. This table has around 550,000 clones, 95% appearing once. Terminally differentiated effector memory CD45RA+ cells were left out of the naive CD8 fraction, which was CD45RO-negative and positively selected for CCR7. Sequencing was carried out using naive CD8+ T cells sorted from blood. Source of these receptors: a woman aged 25 to 45 in good health.

As regards this clone: Other DNA sequences in this sample translate to the same CDR3. The chain carries TRBV9 and TRBJ2-5; no firm D call. V gave up 0 bases and J gave up 5 bases, with 8 bases separating them. The CDR3 runs 13 residues. Germline CDR1 and CDR2: SGDLS and YYNGEE. The DNA for the CDR3 is TGTGCCAGCAGCGTAGTCCTGGGGGAGACCCAGTACTTC. Protein sequence: CASSVVLGETQYF.

This rearrangement joins TRBV7-7 to TRBJ2-5; possibly TRBD1 for D (6 bases). This CDR3 contains 14 residues. Germline-derived CDR1 and CDR2 are SSHAT and FNYEAQ (reference sequence). V lost 0 bases to trimming and J lost 4 bases, with 9 bases between them. CDR3 nucleotide sequence: TGTGCCAGCAGCTTAGCACAGGGTCTAGAGACCCAGTACTTC. Encoded protein: CASSLAQGLETQYF.

V is TRBV5-6 and J is TRBJ2-2; 10 bases align to TRBD1. V shed 4 bases, J shed 5 bases, and the junction held 8 bases outside the gene matches. This CDR3 has 16 amino acids. Germline V gene lookup returns CDR1 SGHDT and CDR2 YYEEEE. CDR3 region: CASSLKGQGITGELFF. CDR3 sequence (DNA): TGTGCCAGCAGCCTAAAGGGACAGGGGATAACCGGGGAGCTGTTTTTT.

The chain is built from TRBV15 and TRBJ2-4; 10 nucleotides line up with TRBD2. The V and J ends lost 4 bases and 11 bases, in that order; junction bases with no gene match: 17. This CDR3 contains 17 residues. The germline gives CDR1 LNHNV, CDR2 YYDKDF (reference sequence). The CDR3 sequence is CATSTWMEREGRVLQYF. CDR3 sequence (DNA): TGTGCCACCAGCACCTGGATGGAGCGGGAGGGCCGCGTCCTTCAGTACTTC.

Of note for this clone: Other DNA variants within this sample encode the same CDR3. V gene TRBV27 combines with J gene TRBJ2-1, with TRBD2 matching 11 bases. V lost 0 bases and J lost 6; bases outside the gene matches: 4. This CDR3 has 16 amino acids. From germline, CDR1 is MNHEY and CDR2 SMNVEV (reference sequence). The CDR3 bases are TGTGCCAGCAGTTTATCAGGGACTAGCGGCCTCAATGAGCAGTTCTTC. Translating it yields CASSLSGTSGLNEQFF.

The chain combines TRBV28 with TRBJ2-7, with 8 bases identical to TRBD1. Germline lookup yields CDR1 MDHEN and CDR2 SYDVKM. This CDR3 has 14 amino acids. The ends lost 6 bases at V and 3 bases at J; junction bases unmatched: 7. The CDR3 sequence is CASRPGQELYEQYF. The CDR3 coding sequence is TGTGCCAGCAGACCGGGACAGGAGCTCTACGAGCAGTACTTC.

The rearrangement joins TRBV28 to TRBJ1-5, with 8 bases identical to TRBD1. This CDR3 spans 13 amino acids. The V gene end was trimmed by 5 bases and the J gene end by 6 bases; junction bases not matched to a gene: 3. From germline, CDR1 is MDHEN and CDR2 SYDVKM. In DNA, the CDR3 is TGTGCCAGCAGTCACAGGGGGGTTCAGCCCCAGCATTTT. Its protein is CASSHRGVQPQHF. The full variable domain, completed using reference TRBV28 and TRBJ1-5, is DVKVTQSSRYLVKRTGEKVFLECVQDMDHENMFWYRQDPGLGLRLIYFSYDVKMKEKGDIPEGYSVSREKKERFSLILESASTNQTSMYLCASSHRGVQPQHFGDGTRLSIL.